This TCR beta chain was captured in a study of a mutant IDH1 vaccine in newly diagnosed glioma. Background on the study: The treated population exhibited a male proportion of about 60%, a female proportion of roughly 40%, and a mean age of around 40 years. Patients arrived already treated with radiotherapy, temozolomide, or both, most having had both. Whole-study results and caveats: It was 85% to 95% of patients that developed vaccine-induced immune responses. No link was apparently found between pseudoprogression and changes in top peripheral T cell clonotypes.

Comment on this clone: The target antigen is unknown.

The time point here: baseline, week 1 (first vaccination visit). This sample's treatment: pre-vaccination baseline after standard-of-care therapy. Profiling relied on immunoSEQ multiplex PCR, and the TCRdb table lists in-frame clones only, not all of them. The sample has about 68,000 clones; 75% to 85% are singletons. V was shortened by 6 bases and J by 5 bases, with 17 bases between the two germline ends. The CDR3 is made up of 14 amino acids. Germline-derived CDR1 and CDR2 are SGHDN and FVKESK. The sequence derives from a man aged 50 to 60 with glioma. This chain joins TRBV14 and TRBJ2-7, with D possibly matching TRBD2 (6 bases). The material sequenced was PBMCs, taken from a glioma patient treated with radiotherapy, temozolomide or both. CDR3 coding DNA: TGTGCCAGCAGTTGGGGGGACGGGGGTCACGAGCAGTACTTC. It encodes CASSWGDGGHEQYF.